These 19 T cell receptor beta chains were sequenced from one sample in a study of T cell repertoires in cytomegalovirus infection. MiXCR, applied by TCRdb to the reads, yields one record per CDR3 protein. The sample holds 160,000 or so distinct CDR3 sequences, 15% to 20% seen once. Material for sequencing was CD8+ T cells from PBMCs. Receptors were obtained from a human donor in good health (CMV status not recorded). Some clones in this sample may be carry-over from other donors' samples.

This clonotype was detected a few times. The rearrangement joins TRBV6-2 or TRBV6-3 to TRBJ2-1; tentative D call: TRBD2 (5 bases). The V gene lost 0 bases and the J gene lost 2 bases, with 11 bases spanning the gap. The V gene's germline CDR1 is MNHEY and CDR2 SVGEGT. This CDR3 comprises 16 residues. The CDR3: CASSYSSGFAYNEQFF. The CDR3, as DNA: TGTGCCAGCAGTTACTCTTCGGGGTTTGCCTACAATGAGCAGTTCTTC.

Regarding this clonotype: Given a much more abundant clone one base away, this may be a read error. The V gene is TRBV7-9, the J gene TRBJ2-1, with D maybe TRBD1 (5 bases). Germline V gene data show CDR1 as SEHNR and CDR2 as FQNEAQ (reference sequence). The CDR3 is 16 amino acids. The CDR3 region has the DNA TGTGCCAGCGGCTTAGCTCCCCAGGGTACCTACAATGAGCAGTTCTTC. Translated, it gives CASGLAPQGTYNEQFF.

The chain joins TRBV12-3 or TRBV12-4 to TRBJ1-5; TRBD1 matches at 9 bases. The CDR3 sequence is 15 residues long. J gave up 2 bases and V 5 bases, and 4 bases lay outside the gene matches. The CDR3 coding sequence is TGTGCCAGCAGTAGCAGGACAGGGGGCAATCAGCCCCAGCATTTT. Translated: CASSSRTGGNQPQHF.

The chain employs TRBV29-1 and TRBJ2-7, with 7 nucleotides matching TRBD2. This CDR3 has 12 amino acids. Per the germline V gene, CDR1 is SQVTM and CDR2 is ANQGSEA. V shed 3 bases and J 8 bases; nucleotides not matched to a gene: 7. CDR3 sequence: CSVDDRGEKQYF. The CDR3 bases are TGCAGCGTTGACGATCGGGGGGAAAAGCAGTACTTC.

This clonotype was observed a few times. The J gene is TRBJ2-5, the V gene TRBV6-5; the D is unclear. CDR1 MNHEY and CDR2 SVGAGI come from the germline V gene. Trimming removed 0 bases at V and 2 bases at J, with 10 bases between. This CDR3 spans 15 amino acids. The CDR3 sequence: CASSYSVGKQETQYF. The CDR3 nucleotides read TGTGCCAGCAGTTACTCGGTAGGGAAGCAAGAGACCCAGTACTTC.

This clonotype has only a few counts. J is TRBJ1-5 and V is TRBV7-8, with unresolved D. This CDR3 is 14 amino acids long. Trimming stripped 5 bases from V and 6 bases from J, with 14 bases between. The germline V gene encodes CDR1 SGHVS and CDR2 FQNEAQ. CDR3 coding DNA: TGTGCCAGCAGCCGCCAACGGACGGGTCAGCCCCAGCATTTT. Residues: CASSRQRTGQPQHF.

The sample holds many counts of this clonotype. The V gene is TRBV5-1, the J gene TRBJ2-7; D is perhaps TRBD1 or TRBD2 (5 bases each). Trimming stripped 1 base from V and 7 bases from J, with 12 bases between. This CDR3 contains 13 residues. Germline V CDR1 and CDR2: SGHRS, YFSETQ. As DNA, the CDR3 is TGCGCCAGCAGCTTGAACGGGGCGCGGGAGCAGTACTTC. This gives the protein CASSLNGAREQYF.

CDR3 residues: CASSGRDRKTYEQYF. The CDR3 DNA sequence: TGTGCCAGCAGCGGACGAGACAGGAAGACCTACGAGCAGTACTTC. J is TRBJ2-7 and V is TRBV7-2; D possibly corresponds to TRBD1 (6 bases). The CDR3 is made up of 15 amino acids. Per the germline V gene, CDR1 is SGHTA and CDR2 is FQGNSA. V was trimmed by 5 bases and J by 2 bases, leaving 16 bases between them.

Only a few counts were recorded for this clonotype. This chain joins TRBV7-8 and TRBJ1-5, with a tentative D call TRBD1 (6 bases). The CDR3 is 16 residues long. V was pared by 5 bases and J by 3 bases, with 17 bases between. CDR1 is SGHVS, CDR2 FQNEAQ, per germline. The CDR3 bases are TGTGCCAGCAGCGGAACCCTAGGACAGCTCAATCAGCCCCAGCATTTT. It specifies CASSGTLGQLNQPQHF.

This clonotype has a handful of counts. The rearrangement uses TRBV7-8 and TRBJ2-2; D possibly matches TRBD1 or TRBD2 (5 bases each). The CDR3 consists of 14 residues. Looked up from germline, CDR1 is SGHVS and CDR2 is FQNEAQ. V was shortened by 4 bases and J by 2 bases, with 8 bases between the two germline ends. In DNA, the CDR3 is TGTGCCAGCAGCTACGGGGCTAACACCGGGGAGCTGTTTTTT. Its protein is CASSYGANTGELFF.

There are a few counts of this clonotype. The CDR3 bases are TGTGCCAGCAGTCCCGGGGGGGGGGCTCAAAACATTCAGTACTTC. Translated, it gives CASSPGGGAQNIQYF. This sequence joins TRBV6-5 and TRBJ2-4, with TRBD2 matching over 8 bases. The CDR3 has 15 residues. After removal of 5 bases from V and 5 bases from J, the junction contained 8 bases not matched to a gene. Germline V CDR1 and CDR2: MNHEY, SVGAGI.

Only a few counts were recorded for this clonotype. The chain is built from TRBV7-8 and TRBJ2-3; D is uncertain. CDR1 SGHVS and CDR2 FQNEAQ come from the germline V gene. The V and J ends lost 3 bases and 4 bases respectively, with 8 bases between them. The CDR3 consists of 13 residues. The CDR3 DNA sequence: TGTGCCAGCAGCTTCGGTAGTGCAGATACGCAGTATTTT. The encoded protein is CASSFGSADTQYF.

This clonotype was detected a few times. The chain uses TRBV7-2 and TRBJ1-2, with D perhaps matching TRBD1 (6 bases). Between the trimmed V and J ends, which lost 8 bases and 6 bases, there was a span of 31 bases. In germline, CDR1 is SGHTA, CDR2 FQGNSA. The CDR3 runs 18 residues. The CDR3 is CASSEMDLGAGFRNGYTF. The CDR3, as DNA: TGTGCCAGCTCGGAAATGGATCTGGGGGCCGGGTTTAGGAATGGCTACACCTTC.

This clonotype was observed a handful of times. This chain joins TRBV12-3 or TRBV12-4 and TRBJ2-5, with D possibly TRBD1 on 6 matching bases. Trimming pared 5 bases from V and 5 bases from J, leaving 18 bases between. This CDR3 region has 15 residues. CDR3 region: CASSPDVTGLETQYF. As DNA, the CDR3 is TGTGCCAGCAGTCCAGACGTTACAGGGCTGGAGACCCAGTACTTC.

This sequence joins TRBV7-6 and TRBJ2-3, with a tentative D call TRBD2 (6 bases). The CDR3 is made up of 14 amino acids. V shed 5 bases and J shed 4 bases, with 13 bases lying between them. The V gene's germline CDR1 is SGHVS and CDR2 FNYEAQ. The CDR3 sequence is CASSPASVADTQYF. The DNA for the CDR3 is TGTGCCAGCAGCCCCGCTAGCGTTGCAGATACGCAGTATTTT.

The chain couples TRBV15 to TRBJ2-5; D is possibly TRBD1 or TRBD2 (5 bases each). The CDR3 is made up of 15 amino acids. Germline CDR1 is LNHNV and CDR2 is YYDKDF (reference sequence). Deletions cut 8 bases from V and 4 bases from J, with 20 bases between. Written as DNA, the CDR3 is TGTGCCACCGGGCGAAGTCGAGGGGCCGCAGAGACCCAGTACTTC. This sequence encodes CATGRSRGAAETQYF.

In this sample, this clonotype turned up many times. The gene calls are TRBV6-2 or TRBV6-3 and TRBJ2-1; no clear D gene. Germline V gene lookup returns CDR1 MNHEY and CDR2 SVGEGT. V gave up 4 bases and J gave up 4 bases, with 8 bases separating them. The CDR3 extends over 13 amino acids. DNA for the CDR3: TGTGCCAGCAGTTCCCGAGAGTACAATGAGCAGTTCTTC. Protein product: CASSSREYNEQFF.

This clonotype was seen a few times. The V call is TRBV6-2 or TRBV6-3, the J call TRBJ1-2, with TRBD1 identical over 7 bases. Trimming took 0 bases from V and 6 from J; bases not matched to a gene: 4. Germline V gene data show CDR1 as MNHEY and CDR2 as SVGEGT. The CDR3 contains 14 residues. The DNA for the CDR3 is TGTGCCAGCAGTTACTCTCCAGGGGGAGATGGCTACACCTTC. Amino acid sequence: CASSYSPGGDGYTF.

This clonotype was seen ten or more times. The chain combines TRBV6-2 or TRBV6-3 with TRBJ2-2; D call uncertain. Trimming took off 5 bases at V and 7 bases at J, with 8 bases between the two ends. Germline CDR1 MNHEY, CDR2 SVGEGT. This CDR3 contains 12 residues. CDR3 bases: TGTGCCAGCAGTCCAGCGAGCGGGGAGCTGTTTTTT. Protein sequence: CASSPASGELFF.